This T cell receptor beta chain stems from a study of cytomegalovirus exposure and HLA in healthy donors. The study, taken as a whole, reports: TCR sequences were mostly rare, though some public TCRs occurred in many donors. For most TCR beta V segments, an earlier analysis put the productive rate at about 87% or about 30% of the time. Further analysis was carried out later, and it showed several of the most significant clusters appearing linked to common viral pathogens.

Unmatched junction bases numbered 17, after V lost 10 bases and J lost 2 bases. This CDR3 is 17 amino acids long. Germline-derived CDR1 and CDR2 are MNHEY and SMNVEV (reference sequence). Notes on this clone: Its target is unknown.

PCR primers comprised 60 Vbeta and 13 Jbeta primers. Sequencing used immunoSEQ multiplex PCR; TCRdb keeps in-frame clones, though not all of them. The data hold about 150,000 clones, with 70% to 85% observed a single time. Whereas donors were nominally healthy upon sampling, unrecorded immune exposures were probable. The genes are TRBV27 and TRBJ1-5; TRBD1 agrees at 7 bases. The TCR originated in a woman aged 45 to 65 in good health and CMV-seropositive. Material for sequencing was PBMCs. CDR3 coding DNA: TGTGCCACCCCTTTAAGGGGGCGGTTGTTTTGCAATCAGCCCCAGCATTTT. It encodes CATPLRGRLFCNQPQHF.